The clone carrying this T cell receptor (beta chain) was observed a few times. Its matching antigen is unknown. V lost 0 bases and J lost 4, with 5 bases in between. Germline assignment: CDR1 SGHNT and CDR2 YYREEE (reference sequence). This CDR3 is built from 13 residues. The data belong to a study of OX40 agonist ivuxolimab in advanced cancers. Study-level information: Prior therapy, whether anti-PD-1, anti-PD-L1 or anti-CTLA-4, was allowed, and roughly 41% had some.

TCRdb keeps only in-frame clones here, not all; method: immunoSEQ multiplex PCR. The sample shows roughly 39,000 clones, 70% to 90% of them seen only once. Whole-study results and caveats: Certain nonresponders additionally had low normalized T-cell clonal expansion. Researchers report that CD8+ T cells had, on average, more expanded clones than CD4+. Determination of antigen specificity was not performed for the expanded peripheral T cells.

This chain joins TRBV5-4 and TRBJ1-5; D unclear. The sequenced sample was CD4+ or CD8+ T cells sorted from blood, obtained in a trial of the OX40 agonist ivuxolimab. This sequence was found in an adult with an advanced solid tumor such as melanoma, head and neck, liver or kidney cancer. The CDR3 bases are TGTGCCAGCAGCTTGGTGCCTAATCAGCCCCAGCATTTT. Amino acids: CASSLVPNQPQHF.